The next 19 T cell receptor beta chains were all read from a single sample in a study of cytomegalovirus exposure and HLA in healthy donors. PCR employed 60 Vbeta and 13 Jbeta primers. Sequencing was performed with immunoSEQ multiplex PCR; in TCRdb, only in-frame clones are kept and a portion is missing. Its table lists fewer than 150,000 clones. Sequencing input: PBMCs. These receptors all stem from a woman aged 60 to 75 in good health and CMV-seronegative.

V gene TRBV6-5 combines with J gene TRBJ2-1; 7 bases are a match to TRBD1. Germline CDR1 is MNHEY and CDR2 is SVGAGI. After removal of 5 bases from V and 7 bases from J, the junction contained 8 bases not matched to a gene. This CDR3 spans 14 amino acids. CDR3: CASSTPGQRNEQFF. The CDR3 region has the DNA TGTGCCAGCAGTACACCGGGACAGAGGAATGAGCAGTTCTTC.

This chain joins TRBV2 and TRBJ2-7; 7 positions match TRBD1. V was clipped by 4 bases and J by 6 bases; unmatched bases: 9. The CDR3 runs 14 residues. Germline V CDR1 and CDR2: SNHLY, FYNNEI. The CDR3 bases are TGTGCCAGCAGTGGCTCGAGGACAGGCTCCGAGCAGTACTTC. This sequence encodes CASSGSRTGSEQYF.

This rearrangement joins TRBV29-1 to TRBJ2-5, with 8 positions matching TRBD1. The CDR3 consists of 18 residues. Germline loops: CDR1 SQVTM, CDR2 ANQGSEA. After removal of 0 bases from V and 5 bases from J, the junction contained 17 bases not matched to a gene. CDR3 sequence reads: CSVEDIQGDLSGWETQYF. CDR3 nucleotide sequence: TGCAGCGTTGAAGATATACAGGGGGACCTTTCGGGGTGGGAGACCCAGTACTTC.

The CDR3 region has the DNA TGTGCCAGCAGTTTATGGGGTGGCGGGCACTCCTACGAGCAGTACTTC. This codes for CASSLWGGGHSYEQYF. V gene TRBV28 combines with J gene TRBJ2-7, with a possible D match to TRBD2 (5 bases). The CDR3 consists of 16 residues. In germline, CDR1 is MDHEN, CDR2 SYDVKM. Trimming took off 0 bases at V and 0 bases at J, with 12 bases between the two ends.

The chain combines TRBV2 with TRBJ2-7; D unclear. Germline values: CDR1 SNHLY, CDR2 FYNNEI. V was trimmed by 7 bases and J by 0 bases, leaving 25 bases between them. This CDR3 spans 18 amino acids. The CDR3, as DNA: TGTGCCAGCACCTCGCGACCCCCGATCGCGGCGAACTCCTACGAGCAGTACTTC. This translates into CASTSRPPIAANSYEQYF.

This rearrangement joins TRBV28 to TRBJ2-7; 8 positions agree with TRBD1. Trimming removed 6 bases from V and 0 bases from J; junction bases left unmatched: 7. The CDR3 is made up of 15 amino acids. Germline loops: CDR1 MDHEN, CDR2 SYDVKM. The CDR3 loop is CASRRDRKSSYEQYF. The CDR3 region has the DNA TGTGCCAGCAGGCGGGACAGGAAGAGCTCCTACGAGCAGTACTTC.

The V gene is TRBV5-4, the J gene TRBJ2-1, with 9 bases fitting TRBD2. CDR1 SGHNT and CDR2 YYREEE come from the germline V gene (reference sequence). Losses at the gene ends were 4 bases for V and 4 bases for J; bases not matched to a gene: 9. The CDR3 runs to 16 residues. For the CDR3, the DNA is TGTGCCAGCAGCGCGGGGGTCAGCGGGGGGTACAATGAGCAGTTCTTC. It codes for CASSAGVSGGYNEQFF.

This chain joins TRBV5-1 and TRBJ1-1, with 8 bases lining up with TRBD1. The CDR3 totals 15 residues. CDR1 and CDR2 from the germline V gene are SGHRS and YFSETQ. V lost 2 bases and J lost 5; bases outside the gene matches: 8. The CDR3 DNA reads TGCGCCAGCAGCTTACCCGGGACAGGAAATACTGAAGCTTTCTTT. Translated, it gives CASSLPGTGNTEAFF.

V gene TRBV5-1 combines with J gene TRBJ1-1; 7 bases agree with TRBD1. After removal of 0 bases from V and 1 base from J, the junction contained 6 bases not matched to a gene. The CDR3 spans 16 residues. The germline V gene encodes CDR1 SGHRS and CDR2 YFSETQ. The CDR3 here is CASSLAMDRPNTEAFF. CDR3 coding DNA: TGCGCCAGCAGCTTGGCGATGGACAGGCCGAACACTGAAGCTTTCTTT.

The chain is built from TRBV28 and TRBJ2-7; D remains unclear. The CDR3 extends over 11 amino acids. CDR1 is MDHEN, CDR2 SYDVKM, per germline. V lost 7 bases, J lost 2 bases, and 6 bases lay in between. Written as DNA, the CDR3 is TGTGCCAGCACAGTGGCCTACGAGCAGTACTTC. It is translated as CASTVAYEQYF.

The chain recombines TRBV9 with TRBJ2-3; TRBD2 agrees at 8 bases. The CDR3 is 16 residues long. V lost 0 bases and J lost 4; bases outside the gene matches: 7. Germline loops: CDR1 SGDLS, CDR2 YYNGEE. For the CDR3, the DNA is TGTGCCAGCAGCGTAGGAGCGGGAGCTAGTTCAGATACGCAGTATTTT. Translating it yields CASSVGAGASSDTQYF.

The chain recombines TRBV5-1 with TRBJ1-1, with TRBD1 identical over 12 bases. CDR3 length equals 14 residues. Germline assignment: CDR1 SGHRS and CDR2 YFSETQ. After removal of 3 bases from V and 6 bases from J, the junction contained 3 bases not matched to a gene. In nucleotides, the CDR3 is TGCGCCAGCAGCTCGGGACAGGGGGCCGCTGAAGCTTTCTTT. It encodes CASSSGQGAAEAFF.

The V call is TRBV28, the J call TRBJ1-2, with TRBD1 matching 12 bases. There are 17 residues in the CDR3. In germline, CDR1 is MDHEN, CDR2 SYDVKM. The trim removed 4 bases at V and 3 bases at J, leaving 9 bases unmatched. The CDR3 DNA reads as TGTGCCAGCAGTTCTCCCCGGGACAGGGGGCGAGACTATGGCTACACCTTC. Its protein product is CASSSPRDRGRDYGYTF.

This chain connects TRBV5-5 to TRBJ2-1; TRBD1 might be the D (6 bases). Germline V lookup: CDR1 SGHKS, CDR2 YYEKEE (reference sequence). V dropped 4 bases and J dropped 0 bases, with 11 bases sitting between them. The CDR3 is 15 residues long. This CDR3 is CASSPRQDSYNEQFF. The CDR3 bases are TGTGCCAGCAGCCCAAGACAGGACTCCTACAATGAGCAGTTCTTC.

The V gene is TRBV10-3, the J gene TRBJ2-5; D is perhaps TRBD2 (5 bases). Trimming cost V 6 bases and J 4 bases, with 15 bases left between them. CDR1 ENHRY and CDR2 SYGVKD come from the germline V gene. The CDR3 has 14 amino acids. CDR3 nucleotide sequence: TGTGCCATCAGGAATAGCGTTTTATCAGAGACCCAGTACTTC. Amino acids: CAIRNSVLSETQYF.

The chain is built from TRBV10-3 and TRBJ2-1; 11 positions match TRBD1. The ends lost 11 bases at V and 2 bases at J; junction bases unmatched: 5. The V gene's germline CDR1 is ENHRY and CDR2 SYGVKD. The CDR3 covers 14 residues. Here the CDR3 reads CAAGGQGAYNEQFF. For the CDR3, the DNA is TGTGCCGCCGGGGGACAGGGGGCCTACAATGAGCAGTTCTTC.

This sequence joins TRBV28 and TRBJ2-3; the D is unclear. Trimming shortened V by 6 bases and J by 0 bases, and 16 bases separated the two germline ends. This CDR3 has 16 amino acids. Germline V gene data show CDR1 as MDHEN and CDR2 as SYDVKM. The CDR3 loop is CASSRASYGSTDTQYF. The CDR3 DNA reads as TGTGCCAGCAGCCGTGCCTCGTACGGGAGCACAGATACGCAGTATTTT.

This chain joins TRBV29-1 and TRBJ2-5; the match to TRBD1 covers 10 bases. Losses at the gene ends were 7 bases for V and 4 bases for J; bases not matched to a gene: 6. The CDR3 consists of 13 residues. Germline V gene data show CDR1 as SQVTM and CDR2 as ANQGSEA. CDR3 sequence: CSAQDRGRETQYF. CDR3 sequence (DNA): TGCAGCGCCCAAGACAGGGGGCGAGAGACCCAGTACTTC.

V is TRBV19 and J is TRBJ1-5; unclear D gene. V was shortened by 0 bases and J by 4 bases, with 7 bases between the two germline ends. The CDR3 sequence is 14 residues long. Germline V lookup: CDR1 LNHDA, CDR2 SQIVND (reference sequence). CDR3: CASSIDGHNQPQHF. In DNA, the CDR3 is TGTGCCAGTAGTATAGATGGGCATAATCAGCCCCAGCATTTT.